A single sample is the source of the 9 T cell receptor beta chains below, sequenced in a study of T cells expressing NK-cell markers. Reanalyzing the 5' RACE reads, TCRdb keeps one entry per CDR3 protein, without DNA. In all, the sample yields 300,000 or so distinct CDR3 sequences. Material for sequencing was blood T cells: a sorted CD56 or NKG2C T cell subset, CD4+ or CD8+ T cells, or bulk PBMC T cells (not recorded which). The receptors here all came from a woman between 18 and 70 years old in good health.

The V gene is TRBV7-3, the J gene TRBJ1-5; TCRdb picks TRBD1, but there is no DNA to check that call. Germline lookup yields CDR1 SGHTA and CDR2 FQGTGA. The CDR3 consists of 15 residues. The CDR3: CASSAGGQGALPQHF.

The rearrangement uses TRBV7-3 and TRBJ1-1; TCRdb's assignment of TRBD1 cannot be checked, as there is no DNA. The CDR3 contains 15 residues. Germline V gene sequence: CDR1 SGHTA, CDR2 FQGTGA. This CDR3 reads CASSLTNGAGTEAFF.

CDR3 protein: CASSMRKGGNTEAYF. V gene TRBV27 combines with J gene TRBJ1-1; TCRdb picks TRBD1, but there is no DNA to check that call. The CDR3 has 15 residues. Germline lookup yields CDR1 MNHEY and CDR2 SMNVEV (reference sequence).

This CDR3 is CASSLEQGRIYNEQFF. The V call is TRBV5-6, the J call TRBJ2-1; TCRdb returns TRBD1, unconfirmable since there is no DNA. This CDR3 is built from 16 residues. Germline V gene sequence: CDR1 SGHDT, CDR2 YYEEEE.

The chain joins TRBV2 to TRBJ1-6. The CDR3 is made up of 12 amino acids. Looked up from germline, CDR1 is SNHLY and CDR2 is FYNNEI. CDR3 loop: CASSGNNSPLHF.

The rearrangement uses TRBV7-2 and TRBJ2-3. Germline values: CDR1 SGHTA, CDR2 FQGNSA. The CDR3 is made up of 13 amino acids. The CDR3 reads CASSQLYRDTQYF.

This sequence joins TRBV12-3 or TRBV12-4 and TRBJ2-5. The CDR3 sequence is 15 residues long. CDR3 in amino acids: CASSPSRPRRETQYF.

This chain links TRBV30 with TRBJ2-3; TCRdb lists TRBD2, though no DNA is available to test this call. The CDR3 sequence is 16 residues long. Looked up from germline, CDR1 is GTSNPN and CDR2 is SVGIG (reference sequence). The CDR3 loop reads CAWSPGLAGDRDTQYF.

The genes are TRBV7-8 and TRBJ1-3. This CDR3 is 13 amino acids long. Germline V gene sequence: CDR1 SGHVS, CDR2 FQNEAQ. CDR3: CASSLSLETAIYF.